Following are 30 T cell receptor beta chains from one sample sequenced in a study of shared clonotypes between healthy human individuals. Measured with immunoSEQ multiplex PCR; TCRdb has only the in-frame clones, and not every one. The sample lists 550,000 to 700,000 clones, 55% to 85% occurring once. The sample consisted of memory CD4+ T cells sorted from blood. The subset is: CD45RA-negative fraction. Receptor source: a woman in her twenties or thirties in good health.

This rearrangement joins TRBV19 to TRBJ1-5; 8 positions agree with TRBD1. J lost 5 bases, V lost 6 bases, and 9 bases had no gene match. The germline V gene encodes CDR1 LNHDA and CDR2 SQIVND (reference sequence). The length of the CDR3 is 15 residues. The DNA for the CDR3 is TGTGCCAGTAGAAAGACAGGGGAAGGAGATCAGCCCCAGCATTTT. It is translated as CASRKTGEGDQPQHF.

The chain recombines TRBV7-2 with TRBJ1-2; a possible D gene is TRBD1 (5 bases). The germline V gene encodes CDR1 SGHTA and CDR2 FQGNSA. Trimming removed 4 bases from V and 8 bases from J, with 23 bases in between. The CDR3 loop spans 16 amino acids. CDR3 residues: CASSSISIEGSRGYTF. The CDR3 DNA reads as TGTGCCAGCAGCTCTATATCCATCGAGGGGTCGCGAGGCTACACCTTC.

This clone was found once. V gene TRBV19 combines with J gene TRBJ2-7, with D possibly matching TRBD1 (6 bases). CDR3 length: 15 amino acids. V dropped 6 bases and J dropped 2 bases, with 17 bases sitting between them. Germline CDR1 is LNHDA and CDR2 is SQIVND (reference sequence). The CDR3 coding sequence is TGTGCCAGTAGGAACACGCCTGGGGGCACCTACGAGCAGTACTTC. Encoded protein: CASRNTPGGTYEQYF.

In this sample, this clone turned up once. The genes are TRBV7-8 and TRBJ2-3, with TRBD2 matching 13 bases. With V trimmed by 1 base and J by 0 bases, 7 bases remained unmatched. Per germline, CDR1 SGHVS and CDR2 FQNEAQ. CDR3 size: 19 residues. This CDR3 reads CASSLGMGLAGLSTDTQYF. The CDR3 region has the DNA TGTGCCAGCAGCTTAGGGATGGGACTAGCGGGATTGAGCACAGATACGCAGTATTTT.

This clone was picked up a small number of times. The chain couples TRBV15 to TRBJ2-1; 10 bases align to TRBD2. V was pared by 5 bases and J by 4 bases, with 8 bases of the junction left unmatched. This CDR3 comprises 16 residues. CDR1 and CDR2 (germline): LNHNV, YYDKDF (reference sequence). DNA of the CDR3: TGTGCCACCAGCGCTGCGCTAGCGGGGGAATACAATGAGCAGTTCTTC. Translating it yields CATSAALAGEYNEQFF.

The chain is built from TRBV7-6 and TRBJ1-2; D perhaps matches TRBD1 (6 bases). In germline, CDR1 is SGHVS, CDR2 FNYEAQ. The germline V and J ends were trimmed by 4 bases and 8 bases, with 14 bases remaining between them. CDR3 length equals 13 residues. The CDR3 loop reads CASSYRTAAGYTF. The CDR3 region has the DNA TGTGCCAGCAGCTACCGGACAGCAGCAGGCTACACCTTC.

The genes are TRBV30 and TRBJ2-2, with a weak D call TRBD1 (6 bases). This CDR3 has 15 residues. Trimming removed 2 bases at V and 0 bases at J, with 10 bases between. Per the germline V gene, CDR1 is GTSNPN and CDR2 is SVGIG (reference sequence). The CDR3 DNA reads as TGTGCCTGGAGTTTTGGGACACCGAACACCGGGGAGCTGTTTTTT. Translation: CAWSFGTPNTGELFF.

The chain has TRBV5-1 and TRBJ2-2; D is possibly TRBD1 or TRBD2 (5 bases each). The germline CDR1 and CDR2 sequences are SGHRS and YFSETQ. CDR3 length equals 15 residues. V dropped 3 bases and J dropped 6 bases, with 15 bases sitting between them. The CDR3 protein is CASSYGFMGAGELFF. DNA of the CDR3: TGCGCCAGCAGCTACGGTTTTATGGGGGCCGGGGAGCTGTTTTTT.

The chain couples TRBV11-3 to TRBJ2-7; no clear D. V lost 1 base to trimming and J lost 6 bases, with 10 bases between them. The CDR3 is 13 residues long. Germline CDR1 reads SGHNT; CDR2 reads YENEEA. The CDR3 DNA reads TGTGCCAGCAGCTTAGTGGGTGGATCCGAGCAGTACTTC. This gives the protein CASSLVGGSEQYF.

This chain links TRBV5-1 with TRBJ2-7; TRBD2 matches at 10 bases. Germline lookup yields CDR1 SGHRS and CDR2 YFSETQ. This CDR3 spans 14 amino acids. Unmatched junction bases numbered 8, after V lost 8 bases and J lost 3 bases. This chain's CDR3 is CASSEAGGIYEQYF. DNA of the CDR3: TGCGCCAGTTCCGAAGCGGGGGGGATCTACGAGCAGTACTTC.

Points on this clone: This may be a read error: a much more frequent sequence differs by one nucleotide. Other DNA sequences in the sample encode the same CDR3. This chain's CDR3 is CASSLGGGMETQYF. CDR3 DNA sequence: TGCGCCAGCAGCTTGGGGGGCGGGATGGAGACCCAGTACTTC. The V gene is TRBV5-1, the J gene TRBJ2-5, with D perhaps TRBD2 (6 bases). V was shortened by 0 bases and J by 5 bases, with 11 bases between the two germline ends. The CDR3 runs to 14 residues. Per the germline V gene, CDR1 is SGHRS and CDR2 is YFSETQ.

V usage is TRBV7-9 and J usage is TRBJ2-2; 8 bases fit TRBD2. Per the germline V gene, CDR1 is SEHNR and CDR2 is FQNEAQ (reference sequence). V dropped 6 bases and J dropped 7; count of bases not matched to a gene: 16. The CDR3 has 17 residues. The CDR3 region has the DNA TGTGCCAGCAGGAAATCACCGGGGACTAGGATCCTCGGGGAGCTGTTTTTT. As protein: CASRKSPGTRILGELFF.

The chain joins TRBV5-1 to TRBJ2-1; D is unclear. The CDR3 runs to 16 residues. Germline V gene sequence: CDR1 SGHRS, CDR2 YFSETQ. Trimming took 4 bases from V and 4 from J, leaving 18 bases between them. The CDR3 nucleotides read TGCGCCAGCAGCCCCCGCATATTCTCGGCGTACAATGAGCAGTTCTTC. It is translated as CASSPRIFSAYNEQFF.

The gene calls are TRBV7-3 and TRBJ2-1; 12 nucleotides agree with TRBD2. Germline V gene sequence: CDR1 SGHTA, CDR2 FQGTGA. The trim removed 5 bases at V and 6 bases at J, leaving 5 bases unmatched. This CDR3 has 15 amino acids. The CDR3 spells CASSPASGRANEQFF. DNA of the CDR3: TGTGCCAGCAGCCCCGCTAGCGGGAGGGCCAATGAGCAGTTCTTC.

In this sample, this clone turned up a few times. At the DNA level, this CDR3 is encoded by other sequences in the same sample as well. The rearrangement joins TRBV10-1 to TRBJ1-5; D unresolved. Germline V lookup: CDR1 WNHNN, CDR2 SYGVQD (reference sequence). The CDR3 runs 13 residues. V was clipped by 0 bases and J by 7 bases, with 7 bases between them. The DNA for the CDR3 is TGCGCCAGCAGTGAGTCCGGCAGCCAGCCCCAGCATTTT. It is translated as CASSESGSQPQHF.

V and J are TRBV28 and TRBJ1-1; D may be TRBD1 (5 bases). V was cut by 2 bases and J by 7 bases, with 14 bases left in between. Looked up from germline, CDR1 is MDHEN and CDR2 is SYDVKM. The CDR3 extends over 14 amino acids. CDR3 sequence reads: CASSLLGTKIEAFF. CDR3 bases: TGTGCCAGCAGTTTACTTGGGACTAAAATTGAAGCTTTCTTT.

The V gene is TRBV4-1, the J gene TRBJ1-4; tentatively, D is TRBD1 (5 bases). The CDR3 is 16 residues long. CDR1 is MGHRA and CDR2 is YSYEKL in the germline V gene. The germline V and J ends were trimmed by 4 bases and 0 bases, with 12 bases remaining between them. The CDR3 sequence: CASSLGPGATNEKLFF. The CDR3 DNA follows: TGCGCCAGCAGCCTGGGACCGGGGGCAACTAATGAAAAACTGTTTTTT.

The chain couples TRBV4-2 to TRBJ2-1; D may be TRBD1 (5 bases). The CDR3 contains 16 residues. Germline CDR1 is LGHNA and CDR2 is YNFKEQ. The V end was cut by 4 bases, the J end by 4 bases, with 17 bases between. This CDR3 reads CASSLQAVDNYNEQFF. CDR3 sequence (DNA): TGTGCCAGCAGCCTCCAAGCTGTGGACAATTACAATGAGCAGTTCTTC.

There are a few counts of this clone. The rearrangement uses TRBV27 and TRBJ1-1; TRBD1 aligns across 7 bases. This CDR3 has 15 amino acids. Germline V gene data show CDR1 as MNHEY and CDR2 as SMNVEV (reference sequence). The V gene end was trimmed by 2 bases and the J gene end by 5 bases; junction bases not matched to a gene: 8. The CDR3 region has the DNA TGTGCCAGCAGTTTAAGGCCAGGGGGGAGGACTGAAGCTTTCTTT. Residues: CASSLRPGGRTEAFF.

The chain is built from TRBV4-1 and TRBJ2-7; D is ambiguous. Per the germline V gene, CDR1 is MGHRA and CDR2 is YSYEKL. The CDR3 consists of 14 residues. V shed 0 bases and J shed 0 bases, with 6 bases lying between them. The CDR3 spells CASSQERSSYEQYF. The CDR3 nucleotides are TGCGCCAGCAGCCAAGAGCGCAGCTCCTACGAGCAGTACTTC.

This clone was seen only a few times. The CDR3 nucleotides are TGTGCCAGCTCACCCGACAGGGAATATCAGCCCCAGCATTTT. Protein product: CASSPDREYQPQHF. The chain links TRBV18 to TRBJ1-5; 7 nucleotides align to TRBD1. V lost 3 bases and J lost 5; bases outside the gene matches: 4. There are 14 residues in the CDR3. The V gene's germline CDR1 is KGHSH and CDR2 LQKENI.

V and J are TRBV2 and TRBJ2-2, with 8 bases that match TRBD2. The CDR3 has 15 amino acids. V lost 6 bases and J lost 7; bases outside the gene matches: 10. Germline CDR1 is SNHLY and CDR2 is FYNNEI. Here the CDR3 reads CASRSSGSAVGELFF. CDR3 nucleotides: TGTGCCAGCAGGTCGAGCGGGAGTGCCGTCGGGGAGCTGTTTTTT. The full variable domain, rest sourced from reference TRBV2 and TRBJ2-2, is EPEVTQTPSHQVTQMGQEVILRCVPISNHLYFYWYRQILGQKVEFLVSFYNNEISEKSEIFDDQFSVERPDGSNFTLKIRSTKLEDSAMYFCASRSSGSAVGELFFGEGSRLTVL.

The chain couples TRBV5-4 to TRBJ2-2; D is perhaps TRBD2 (6 bases). Trimming took 2 bases from V and 3 from J, leaving 17 bases between them. CDR1 SGHNT and CDR2 YYREEE come from the germline V gene (reference sequence). The CDR3 has 17 residues. The CDR3 nucleotides read TGTGCCAGCAGCTTAGGGTCCCGCAGGGACTACACCGGGGAGCTGTTTTTT. Its protein is CASSLGSRRDYTGELFF.

This chain connects TRBV28 to TRBJ2-3; D is undetermined. The germline gives CDR1 MDHEN, CDR2 SYDVKM. CDR3 length: 13 amino acids. V lost 6 bases and J 4 bases, leaving 11 bases between the germline ends. The CDR3 DNA is TGTGCCAGCAGATCAACTATACCAGATACGCAGTATTTT. This gives the protein CASRSTIPDTQYF. Variable domain in full (rest from reference TRBV28 and TRBJ2-3): DVKVTQSSRYLVKRTGEKVFLECVQDMDHENMFWYRQDPGLGLRLIYFSYDVKMKEKGDIPEGYSVSREKKERFSLILESASTNQTSMYLCASRSTIPDTQYFGPGTRLTVL.

The chain recombines TRBV6-1 with TRBJ1-5; no clear D. Trimming shortened V by 2 bases and J by 2 bases, and 13 bases separated the two germline ends. Germline V gene sequence: CDR1 MNHNS, CDR2 SASEGT. The CDR3 contains 16 residues. The CDR3 is CASSERASRGNQPQHF. In DNA, the CDR3 is TGTGCCAGCAGTGAAAGGGCCTCTCGGGGCAATCAGCCCCAGCATTTT.

The genes are TRBV5-1 and TRBJ1-1; D unresolved. CDR1 and CDR2 (germline): SGHRS, YFSETQ. V was trimmed by 4 bases and J by 5 bases, leaving 18 bases between them. CDR3 length: 15 amino acids. CDR3 bases: TGCGCCAGCAGCCGTATGGGAGGGAGTAGGACTGAAGCTTTCTTT. Translation gives CASSRMGGSRTEAFF.

The genes are TRBV19 and TRBJ2-1, with 9 nucleotides matching TRBD2. Germline CDR1 and CDR2: LNHDA and SQIVND (reference sequence). The CDR3 loop spans 14 amino acids. The V gene end was trimmed by 5 bases and the J gene end by 5 bases; junction bases not matched to a gene: 4. CDR3 sequence reads: CASSLAGIHNEQFF. The CDR3 bases are TGTGCCAGTAGTCTAGCGGGGATCCACAATGAGCAGTTCTTC.

V gene TRBV9 combines with J gene TRBJ2-2, with D hard to call. Germline assignment: CDR1 SGDLS and CDR2 YYNGEE. Deletions cut 0 bases from V and 1 base from J, with 7 bases between. The CDR3 totals 15 residues. CDR3 protein: CASSVGFGNTGELFF. CDR3 nucleotides: TGTGCCAGCAGCGTAGGTTTTGGGAACACCGGGGAGCTGTTTTTT.

The rearrangement joins TRBV2 to TRBJ2-2; 7 bases fit TRBD1. CDR3 length: 16 residues. The V gene end was trimmed by 3 bases and the J gene end by 5 bases; junction bases not matched to a gene: 9. Germline loops: CDR1 SNHLY, CDR2 FYNNEI. CDR3 sequence: CASSDRGYMGTGELFF. DNA of the CDR3: TGTGCCAGCAGTGACAGGGGGTATATGGGTACCGGGGAGCTGTTTTTT.

The chain uses TRBV19 and TRBJ1-5, with 9 bases lining up with TRBD1. Germline V gene sequence: CDR1 LNHDA, CDR2 SQIVND (reference sequence). Germline trimming cut 5 bases from V and 5 bases from J; bases unmatched to any gene: 4. CDR3 length equals 14 residues. The CDR3 loop is CASSPGTGYQPQHF. The CDR3, as DNA: TGTGCCAGTAGTCCGGGGACAGGGTATCAGCCCCAGCATTTT. The full variable domain, in which reference TRBV19 and TRBJ1-5 provide the parts outside the CDR3, is DGGITQSPKYLFRKEGQNVTLSCEQNLNHDAMYWYRQDPGQGLRLIYYSQIVNDFQKGDIAEGYSVSREKKESFPLTVTSAQKNPTAFYLCASSPGTGYQPQHFGDGTRLSIL.